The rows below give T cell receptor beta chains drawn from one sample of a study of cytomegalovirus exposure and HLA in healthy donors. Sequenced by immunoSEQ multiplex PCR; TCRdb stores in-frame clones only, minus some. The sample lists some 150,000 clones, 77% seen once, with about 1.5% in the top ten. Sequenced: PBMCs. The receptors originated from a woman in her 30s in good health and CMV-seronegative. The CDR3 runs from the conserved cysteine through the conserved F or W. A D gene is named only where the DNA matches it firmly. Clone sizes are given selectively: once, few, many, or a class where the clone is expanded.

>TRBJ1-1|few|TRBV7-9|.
CASRGFLNTEAFF
TGTGCCAGTAGAGGGTTTCTCAACACTGAAGCTTTCTTT
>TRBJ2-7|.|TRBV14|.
CASSLTRHEQYF
TGTGCCAGCAGCCTTACTCGTCACGAGCAGTACTTC
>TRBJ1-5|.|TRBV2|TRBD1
CASSHTTEGTDSNQPQHF
TGTGCCAGCAGTCATACAACCGAAGGGACAGATAGCAATCAGCCCCAGCATTTT
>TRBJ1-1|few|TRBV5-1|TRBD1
CASSFLPGQILNTEAFF
TGCGCCAGCAGCTTCCTCCCGGGACAGATATTGAACACTGAAGCTTTCTTT
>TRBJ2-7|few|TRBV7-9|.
CASSLSADWRQYF
TGTGCCAGCAGCTTGTCCGCCGACTGGAGGCAGTACTTC
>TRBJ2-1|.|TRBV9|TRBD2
CASSASTSGGDYNEQFF
TGTGCCAGCAGCGCCTCCACTAGCGGGGGGGATTACAATGAGCAGTTCTTC
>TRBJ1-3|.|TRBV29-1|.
CSVEVTGGGNTIYF
TGCAGCGTGGAAGTAACGGGGGGAGGAAACACCATATATTTT
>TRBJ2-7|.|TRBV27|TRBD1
CASSPGTGHYEQYF
TGTGCCAGCAGTCCCGGGACAGGCCACTACGAGCAGTACTTC
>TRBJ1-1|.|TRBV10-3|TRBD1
CVISDRGEGNTEAFF
TGTGTCATCAGCGACAGGGGGGAGGGGAACACTGAAGCTTTCTTT
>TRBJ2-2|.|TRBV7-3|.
CASSLMAATGELFF
TGTGCCAGCAGCTTAATGGCGGCGACCGGGGAGCTGTTTTTT
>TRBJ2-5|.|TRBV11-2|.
CASSLRGETQYF
TGTGCCAGCAGCTTAAGGGGAGAGACCCAGTACTTC
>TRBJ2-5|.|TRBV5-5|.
CASSWPRLGGETQYF
TGTGCCAGCAGCTGGCCCCGACTAGGTGGGGAGACCCAGTACTTC
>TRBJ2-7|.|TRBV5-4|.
CASSSGPAEDYEQYF
TGTGCCAGCAGCTCCGGCCCGGCCGAGGATTACGAGCAGTACTTC
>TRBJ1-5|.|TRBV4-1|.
CASREGFFTGADQPQHF
TGCGCCAGCAGGGAAGGGTTCTTTACAGGCGCCGATCAGCCCCAGCATTTT
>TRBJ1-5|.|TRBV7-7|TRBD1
CASSLGPGTGNQPQHF
TGTGCTAGCAGTCTGGGTCCCGGGACAGGGAATCAGCCCCAGCATTTT
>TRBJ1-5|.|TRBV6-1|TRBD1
CASSERNRQGDGSNQPQHF
TGTGCCAGCAGTGAAAGGAATCGGCAGGGGGATGGTAGCAATCAGCCCCAGCATTTT
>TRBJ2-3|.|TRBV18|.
CASSPTSTDTQYF
TGTGCCAGCTCACCAACTAGCACAGATACGCAGTATTTT
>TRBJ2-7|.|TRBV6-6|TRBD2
CASSIIAGAYEQYF
TGTGCCAGCAGCATAATAGCGGGGGCCTACGAGCAGTACTTC
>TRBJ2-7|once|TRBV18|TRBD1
CASSPSGQGLYEQYF
TGTGCCAGCTCACCATCCGGACAGGGACTCTACGAGCAGTACTTC
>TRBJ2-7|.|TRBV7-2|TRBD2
CASSLRASGSYEQYF
TGTGCCAGCAGCTTACGGGCTAGCGGGAGTTACGAGCAGTACTTC
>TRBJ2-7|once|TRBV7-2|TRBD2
CASSLGTNGEQYF
TGTGCCAGCAGCCTCGGGACTAATGGCGAGCAGTACTTC
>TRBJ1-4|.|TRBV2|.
CASSDPRQHLKEKLFF
TGTGCCAGCAGTGACCCTCGACAGCACTTGAAGGAAAAACTGTTTTTT
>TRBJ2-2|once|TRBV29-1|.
CSVRSGITGELFF
TGCAGCGTTAGGTCGGGGATTACCGGGGAGCTGTTTTTT
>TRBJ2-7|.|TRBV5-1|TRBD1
CASSSRDRGMYEQYF
TGCGCCAGCAGCTCCCGGGACAGGGGTATGTACGAGCAGTACTTC
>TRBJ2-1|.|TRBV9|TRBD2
CASSVATSNVNEQFF
TGTGCCAGCAGCGTCGCGACTAGCAATGTGAATGAGCAGTTCTTC
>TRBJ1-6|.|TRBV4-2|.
CASSQDLSSNSYNSPLHF
TGTGCCAGCAGCCAAGATTTAAGCTCCAACTCCTATAATTCACCCCTCCACTTT
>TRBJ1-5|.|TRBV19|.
CASSIRGGGQPQHF
TGTGCCAGTAGCATCAGGGGCGGGGGTCAGCCCCAGCATTTT
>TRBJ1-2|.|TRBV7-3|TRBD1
CASSLGQGNGYTF
TGTGCCAGCAGCCTAGGACAGGGGAATGGCTACACCTTC
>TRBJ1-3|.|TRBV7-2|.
CASSPLGHASGNTIYF
TGTGCCAGCAGCCCATTGGGACACGCATCTGGAAACACCATATATTTT
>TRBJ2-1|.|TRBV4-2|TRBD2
CASSQLAGGPYNEQFF
TGTGCCAGCAGCCAACTGGCGGGAGGGCCTTACAATGAGCAGTTCTTC
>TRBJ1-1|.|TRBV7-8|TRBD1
CASSWGQLNTEAFF
TGTGCCAGCAGCTGGGGACAGTTGAACACTGAAGCTTTCTTT
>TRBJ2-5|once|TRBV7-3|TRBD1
CASSLRGDRGRPETQYF
TGTGCCAGCAGCTTAAGGGGGGACAGGGGGCGCCCTGAGACCCAGTACTTC
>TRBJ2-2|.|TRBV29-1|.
CSVGALGELFF
TGCAGCGTTGGGGCACTCGGGGAGCTGTTTTTT
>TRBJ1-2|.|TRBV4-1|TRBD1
CASSQEGGQGDYGYTF
TGCGCCAGCAGCCAAGAGGGTGGGCAGGGGGACTATGGCTACACCTTC
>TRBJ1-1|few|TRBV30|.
CAWTNGYTEAFF
TGTGCCTGGACCAACGGGTACACTGAAGCTTTCTTT
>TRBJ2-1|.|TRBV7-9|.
CASSPLNNEQFF
TGTGCCAGCAGCCCCCTTAACAATGAGCAGTTCTTC
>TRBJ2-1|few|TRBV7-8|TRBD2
CASSFLLAGGLSEQFF
TGTGCCAGCAGCTTTTTACTAGCGGGGGGGCTTAGTGAGCAGTTCTTC
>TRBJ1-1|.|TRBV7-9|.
CASSPWGGHTEAFF
TGTGCCAGCAGCCCGTGGGGGGGACACACTGAAGCTTTCTTT
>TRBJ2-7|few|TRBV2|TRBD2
CASSEMGGLAGIYEQYF
TGTGCCAGCAGTGAGATGGGTGGGCTAGCGGGAATCTACGAGCAGTACTTC
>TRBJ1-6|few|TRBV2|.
CASSEARARDSPLHF
TGTGCCAGCAGTGAAGCGCGGGCCCGAGATTCACCCCTCCACTTT
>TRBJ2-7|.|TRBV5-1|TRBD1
CASSATGFYEQYF
TGCGCCAGCAGCGCGACAGGGTTTTACGAGCAGTACTTC
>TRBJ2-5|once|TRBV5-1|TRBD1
CASSWRRDREQETQYF
TGCGCCAGCAGCTGGCGCCGGGACAGGGAGCAAGAGACCCAGTACTTC
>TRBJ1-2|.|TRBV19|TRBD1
CASSGTGGDYGYTF
TGTGCCAGTAGTGGGACAGGAGGGGACTATGGCTACACCTTC
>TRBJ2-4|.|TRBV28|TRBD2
CASRGGGGPNIQYF
TGTGCCAGCAGGGGCGGGGGGGGCCCGAACATTCAGTACTTC
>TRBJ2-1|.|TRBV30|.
CAWRINSYNEQFF
TGTGCCTGGAGAATAAACTCCTACAATGAGCAGTTCTTC
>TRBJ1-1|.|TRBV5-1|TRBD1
CASSPDRVTEAFF
TGCGCCAGCAGCCCCGACAGGGTCACTGAAGCTTTCTTT
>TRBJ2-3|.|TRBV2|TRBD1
CASQGQGSTDTQYF
TGTGCCAGCCAAGGACAGGGCTCCACAGATACGCAGTATTTT
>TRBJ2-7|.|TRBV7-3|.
CASSLSSSDSYEQYF
TGTGCCAGCAGCTTATCCTCGAGCGATTCCTACGAGCAGTACTTC
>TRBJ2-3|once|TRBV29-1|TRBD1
CSVVRWQGVTDTQYF
TGCAGCGTTGTAAGGTGGCAGGGGGTTACAGATACGCAGTATTTT
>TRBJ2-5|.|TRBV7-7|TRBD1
CASSLIGTGGEETQYF
TGTGCCAGCAGCTTAATCGGGACAGGGGGGGAAGAGACCCAGTACTTC
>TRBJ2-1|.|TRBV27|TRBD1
CASTRDSSYNEQFF
TGTGCCAGCACCCGGGACAGCTCCTACAATGAGCAGTTCTTC
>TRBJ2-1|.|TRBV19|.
CASTLMGGSSYNEQFF
TGTGCCAGTACCCTTATGGGGGGAAGCTCCTACAATGAGCAGTTCTTC